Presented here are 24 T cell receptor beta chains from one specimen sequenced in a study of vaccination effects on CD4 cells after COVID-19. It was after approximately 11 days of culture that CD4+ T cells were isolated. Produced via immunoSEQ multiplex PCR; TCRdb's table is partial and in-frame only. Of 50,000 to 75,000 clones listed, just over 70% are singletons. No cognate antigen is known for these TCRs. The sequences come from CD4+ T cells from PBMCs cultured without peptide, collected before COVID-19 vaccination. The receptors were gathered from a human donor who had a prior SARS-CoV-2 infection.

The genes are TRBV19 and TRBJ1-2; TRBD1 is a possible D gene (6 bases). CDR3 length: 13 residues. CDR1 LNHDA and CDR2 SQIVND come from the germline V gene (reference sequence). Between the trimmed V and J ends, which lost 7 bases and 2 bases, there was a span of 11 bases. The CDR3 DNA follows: TGTGCCAGTAACGCCGGGACAAACTATGGCTACACCTTC. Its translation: CASNAGTNYGYTF.

The CDR3 nucleotides are TGTGCCAGCAGTTCTACAGGGGAGGATGGCTACACCTTC. Translating gives CASSSTGEDGYTF. The rearrangement links TRBV6-6 to TRBJ1-2, with 7 positions matching TRBD1. Trimming took 4 bases from V and 6 from J; bases not matched to a gene: 5. The germline V gene encodes CDR1 MNHNY and CDR2 SVGAGI (reference sequence). The CDR3 runs 13 residues.

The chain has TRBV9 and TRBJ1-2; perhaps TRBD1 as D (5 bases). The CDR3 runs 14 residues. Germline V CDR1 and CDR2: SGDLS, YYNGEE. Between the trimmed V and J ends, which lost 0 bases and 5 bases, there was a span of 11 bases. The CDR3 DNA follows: TGTGCCAGCAGCGTAGGGGGGAAGGGGTATGGCTACACCTTC. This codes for CASSVGGKGYGYTF.

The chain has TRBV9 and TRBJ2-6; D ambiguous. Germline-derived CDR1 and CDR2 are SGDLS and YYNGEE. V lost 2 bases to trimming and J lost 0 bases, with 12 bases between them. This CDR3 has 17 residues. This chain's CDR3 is CASSVGRRTSGANVLTF. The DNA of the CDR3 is TGTGCCAGCAGCGTCGGGCGGAGAACCTCTGGGGCCAACGTCCTGACTTTC. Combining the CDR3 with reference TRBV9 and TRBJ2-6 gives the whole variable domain DSGVTQTPKHLITATGQRVTLRCSPRSGDLSVYWYQQSLDQGLQFLIQYYNGEERAKGNILERFSAQQFPDLHSELNLSSLELGDSALYFCASSVGRRTSGANVLTFGAGSRLTVL.

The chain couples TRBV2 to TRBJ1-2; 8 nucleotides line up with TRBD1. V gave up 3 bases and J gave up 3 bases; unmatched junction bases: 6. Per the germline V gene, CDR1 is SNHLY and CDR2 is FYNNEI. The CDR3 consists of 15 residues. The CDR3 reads CASSEVGTGDYGYTF. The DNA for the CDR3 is TGTGCCAGCAGTGAGGTGGGGACAGGAGACTATGGCTACACCTTC.

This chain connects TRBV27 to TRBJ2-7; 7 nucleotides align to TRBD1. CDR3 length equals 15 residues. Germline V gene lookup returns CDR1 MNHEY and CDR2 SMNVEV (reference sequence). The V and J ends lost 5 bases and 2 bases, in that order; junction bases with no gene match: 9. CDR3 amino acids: CASSQRRGLTYEQYF. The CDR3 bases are TGTGCCAGCAGTCAACGAAGGGGGCTCACCTACGAGCAGTACTTC.

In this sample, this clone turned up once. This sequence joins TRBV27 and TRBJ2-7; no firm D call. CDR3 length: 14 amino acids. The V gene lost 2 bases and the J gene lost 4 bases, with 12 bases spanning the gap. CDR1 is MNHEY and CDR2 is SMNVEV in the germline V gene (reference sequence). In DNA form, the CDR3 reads TGTGCCAGCAGTTTACTCGCTACGGTTTACGAGCAGTACTTC. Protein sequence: CASSLLATVYEQYF.

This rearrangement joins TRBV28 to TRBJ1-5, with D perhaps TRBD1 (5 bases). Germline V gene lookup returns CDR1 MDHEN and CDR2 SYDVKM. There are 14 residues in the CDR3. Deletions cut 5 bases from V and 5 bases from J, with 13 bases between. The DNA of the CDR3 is TGTGCCAGCAGTCGCCCCGGGGGGTATCAGCCCCAGCATTTT. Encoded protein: CASSRPGGYQPQHF.

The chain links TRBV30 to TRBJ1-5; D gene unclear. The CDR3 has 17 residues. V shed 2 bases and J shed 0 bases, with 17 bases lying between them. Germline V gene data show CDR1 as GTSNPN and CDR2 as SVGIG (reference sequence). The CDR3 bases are TGTGCCTGGAGTCAAGGGCTAAACAGCGATAGCAATCAGCCCCAGCATTTT. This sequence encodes CAWSQGLNSDSNQPQHF.

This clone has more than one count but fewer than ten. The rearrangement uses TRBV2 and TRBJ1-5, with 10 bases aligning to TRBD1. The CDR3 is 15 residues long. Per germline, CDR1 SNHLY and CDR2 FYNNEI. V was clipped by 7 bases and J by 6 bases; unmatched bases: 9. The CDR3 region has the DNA TGTGCCAGCAAAAGGGGACAGGGGTCGGGTCAGCCCCAGCATTTT. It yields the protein CASKRGQGSGQPQHF.

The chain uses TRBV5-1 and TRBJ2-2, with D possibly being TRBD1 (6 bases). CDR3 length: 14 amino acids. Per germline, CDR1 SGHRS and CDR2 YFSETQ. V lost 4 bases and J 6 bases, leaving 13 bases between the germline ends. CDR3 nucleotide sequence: TGCGCCAGCAGCGAACCCCAGGGGCCCGGGGAGCTGTTTTTT. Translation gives CASSEPQGPGELFF.

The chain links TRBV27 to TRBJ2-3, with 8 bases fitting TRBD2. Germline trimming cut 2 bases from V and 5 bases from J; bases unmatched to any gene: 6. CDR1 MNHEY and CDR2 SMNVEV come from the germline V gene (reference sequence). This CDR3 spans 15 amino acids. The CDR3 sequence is CASSLRAGDRDTQYF. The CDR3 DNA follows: TGTGCCAGCAGTTTACGAGCGGGAGATCGAGATACGCAGTATTTT.

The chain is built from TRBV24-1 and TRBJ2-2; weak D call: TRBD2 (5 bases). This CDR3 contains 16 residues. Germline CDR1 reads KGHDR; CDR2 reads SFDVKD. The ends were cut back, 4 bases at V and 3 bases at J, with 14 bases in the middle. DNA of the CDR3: TGTGCCACCAGTGAAAGGAGGACGTCGGACACCGGGGAGCTGTTTTTT. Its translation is CATSERRTSDTGELFF.

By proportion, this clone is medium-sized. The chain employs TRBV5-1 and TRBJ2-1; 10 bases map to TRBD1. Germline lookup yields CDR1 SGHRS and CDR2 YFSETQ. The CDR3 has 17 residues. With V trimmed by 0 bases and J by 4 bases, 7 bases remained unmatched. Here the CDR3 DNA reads TGCGCCAGCAGCTTGGACTCCCCGGACAGGGGGTACAATGAGCAGTTCTTC. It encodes CASSLDSPDRGYNEQFF.

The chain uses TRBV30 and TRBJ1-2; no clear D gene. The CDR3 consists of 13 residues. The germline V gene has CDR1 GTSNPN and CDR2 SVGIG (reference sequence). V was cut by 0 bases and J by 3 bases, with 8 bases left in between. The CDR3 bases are TGTGCCTGGAGTGTAATGGGGTACTATGGCTACACCTTC. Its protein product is CAWSVMGYYGYTF.

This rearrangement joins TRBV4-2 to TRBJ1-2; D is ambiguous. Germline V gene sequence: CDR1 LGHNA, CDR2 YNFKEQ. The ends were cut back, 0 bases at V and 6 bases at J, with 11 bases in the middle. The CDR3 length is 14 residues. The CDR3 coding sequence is TGTGCCAGCAGCCAAGATGGGAGGCAGAATGGCTACACCTTC. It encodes CASSQDGRQNGYTF.

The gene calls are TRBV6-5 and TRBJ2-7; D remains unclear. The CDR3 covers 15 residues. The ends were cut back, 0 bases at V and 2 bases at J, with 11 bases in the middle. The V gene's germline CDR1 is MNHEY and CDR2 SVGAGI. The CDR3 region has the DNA TGTGCCAGCAGTTACTCGATGGACGGTCCCTACGAGCAGTACTTC. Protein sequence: CASSYSMDGPYEQYF.

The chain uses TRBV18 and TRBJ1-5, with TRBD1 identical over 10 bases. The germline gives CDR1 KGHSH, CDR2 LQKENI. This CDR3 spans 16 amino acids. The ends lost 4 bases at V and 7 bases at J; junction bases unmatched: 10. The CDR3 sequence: CASSLNTGQGNQPQHF. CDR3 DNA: TGTGCCAGCTCACTAAATACGGGACAGGGGAACCAGCCCCAGCATTTT.

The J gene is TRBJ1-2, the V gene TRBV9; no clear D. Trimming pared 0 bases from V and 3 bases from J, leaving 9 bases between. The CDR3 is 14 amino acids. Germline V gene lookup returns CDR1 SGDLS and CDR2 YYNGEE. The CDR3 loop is CASSVVGTDYGYTF. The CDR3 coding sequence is TGTGCCAGCAGCGTAGTCGGTACGGACTATGGCTACACCTTC.

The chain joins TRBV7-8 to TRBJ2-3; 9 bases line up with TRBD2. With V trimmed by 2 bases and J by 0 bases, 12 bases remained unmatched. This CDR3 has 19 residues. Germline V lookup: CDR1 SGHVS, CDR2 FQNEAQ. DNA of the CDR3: TGTGCCAGCAGCTTACAGTCGCTAGCGGGGAGGCTAAGCACAGATACGCAGTATTTT. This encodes CASSLQSLAGRLSTDTQYF.

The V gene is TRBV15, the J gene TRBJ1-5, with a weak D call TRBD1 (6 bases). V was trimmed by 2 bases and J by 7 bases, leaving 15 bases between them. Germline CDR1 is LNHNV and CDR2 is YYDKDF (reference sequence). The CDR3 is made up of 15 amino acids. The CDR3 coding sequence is TGTGCCACCAGCAGACGAACAGGGATTCGGCAGCCCCAGCATTTT. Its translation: CATSRRTGIRQPQHF.

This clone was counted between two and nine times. CDR3 amino acids: CASSLAAFANTGELFF. The CDR3 nucleotides read TGCGCCAGCAGCTTGGCAGCGTTCGCGAACACCGGGGAGCTGTTTTTT. V usage is TRBV5-1 and J usage is TRBJ2-2; D unclear. CDR3 length equals 16 residues. V shed 0 bases and J shed 0 bases, with 9 bases lying between them. CDR1 is SGHRS, CDR2 YFSETQ, per germline.

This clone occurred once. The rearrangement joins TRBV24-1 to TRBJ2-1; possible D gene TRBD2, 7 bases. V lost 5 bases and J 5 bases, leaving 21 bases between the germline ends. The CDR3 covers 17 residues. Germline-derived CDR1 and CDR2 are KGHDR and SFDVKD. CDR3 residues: CATSAARGRGLHNEQFF. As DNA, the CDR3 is TGTGCCACCAGTGCCGCTCGCGGGCGGGGGCTGCACAATGAGCAGTTCTTC.

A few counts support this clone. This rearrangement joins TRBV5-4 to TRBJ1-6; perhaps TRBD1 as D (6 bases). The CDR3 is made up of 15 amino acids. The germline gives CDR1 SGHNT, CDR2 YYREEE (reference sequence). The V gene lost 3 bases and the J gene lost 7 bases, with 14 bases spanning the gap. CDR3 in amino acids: CASSSGAIENSPLHF. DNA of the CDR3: TGTGCCAGCAGCTCGGGGGCCATTGAGAATTCACCCCTCCACTTT. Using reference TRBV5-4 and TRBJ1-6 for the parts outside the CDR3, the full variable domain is ETGVTQSPTHLIKTRGQQVTLRCSSQSGHNTVSWYQQALGQGPQFIFQYYREEENGRGNFPPRFSGLQFPNYSSELNVNALELDDSALYLCASSSGAIENSPLHFGNGTRLTVT.